The rows below give T cell receptor beta chains drawn from one sample of a study of T-cell memory formation after mild COVID-19. TCRdb re-derived calls from the 5' RACE reads in MiXCR, one entry per CDR3 protein. Of around 45,000 distinct CDR3 sequences in the sample, approximately 9.6% were seen once. The sample consisted of PBMCs or a T cell subset sorted from them (not recorded which). These receptor sequences come from an adult woman who had mild COVID-19 (a few samples of this study predate the infection). Cell type and time point are not known. Both conserved end residues are part of each CDR3. D genes are given only for firm matches. The listing skips clone size in some rows; elsewhere it reads once, few, many or a size class.

D gene	V gene	clone size	J gene	CDR3 protein	CDR3 DNA
.	TRBV7-9	many	TRBJ2-5	CASSPVPQETQYF	TGTGCCAGCAGCCCCGTTCCCCAAGAGACCCAGTACTTC
TRBD2	TRBV20-1	few	TRBJ2-1	CSAISASGSRDEQFF	TGCAGTGCTATTTCTGCTAGCGGGAGTAGAGATGAGCAGTTCTTC
.	TRBV2	few	TRBJ1-2	CASTKDRNYGYTF	TGTGCCAGCACGAAGGACAGAAACTATGGCTACACCTTC
TRBD2	TRBV7-3	few	TRBJ2-1	CASSLTRTSGEQFF	TGTGCCAGCAGCTTAACGAGGACTAGCGGAGAGCAGTTCTTC
TRBD2	TRBV7-2	many	TRBJ2-1	CASSPRRAGVGNEQFF	TGTGCCAGCAGCCCCAGGCGGGCGGGAGTAGGGAATGAGCAGTTCTTC
TRBD2	TRBV2	many	TRBJ2-1	CASSRGDYNEQFF	TGTGCCAGCAGCCGGGGGGACTACAATGAGCAGTTCTTC
.	TRBV12-2	.	TRBJ2-3	CASRFDISGTGSDTQYF	TGTGCAAGTCGCTTCGATATCTCCGGTACAGGGTCAGATACGCAGTATTTT
.	TRBV7-9	many	TRBJ2-2	CASSLSGELFF	TGTGCCAGCAGCTTGTCCGGGGAGCTGTTTTTT
.	TRBV7-9	few	TRBJ2-2	CASSLVWYGLVPGQINTGELFF	TGTGCCAGCAGCTTAGTATGGTATGGGCTTGTTCCGGGGCAGATCAACACCGGGGAGCTGTTTTTT
.	TRBV4-1	many	TRBJ1-6	CASSQGLDSPLHF	TGCGCCAGCAGCCAAGGGCTCGATTCACCCCTCCACTTT
TRBD2	TRBV18	many	TRBJ2-5	CASSLLAGEETQYF	TGTGCCAGCTCCCTTCTAGCGGGAGAAGAGACCCAGTACTTC
.	TRBV18	few	TRBJ2-7	CASSQDGSYEQYF	TGTGCCAGCTCACAGGATGGCTCCTACGAGCAGTACTTC
.	TRBV29-1	few	TRBJ2-1	CSVESPIYNEQFF	TGCAGCGTTGAATCCCCTATCTACAATGAGCAGTTCTTC
TRBD1	TRBV20-1	few	TRBJ1-2	CSASGTDYGYTF	TGCAGTGCAAGCGGGACAGACTATGGCTACACCTTC
TRBD1	TRBV4-1	medium-sized	TRBJ2-7	CASSPGVLDRAHEQYF	TGCGCCAGCAGCCCCGGGGTCCTGGACAGGGCCCACGAGCAGTACTTC
.	TRBV30	many	TRBJ2-7	CAWSVPPIEQYF	TGTGCCTGGAGTGTACCCCCCATCGAGCAGTACTTC
TRBD1	TRBV5-1	many	TRBJ2-7	CASSLQGQTYEQYF	TGCGCCAGCAGCCTACAGGGACAGACCTACGAGCAGTACTTC
TRBD2	TRBV5-8	few	TRBJ2-1	CASSNGLAGGDEQFF	TGTGCCAGCAGCAACGGACTAGCGGGAGGCGATGAGCAGTTCTTC
TRBD1	TRBV30	.	TRBJ1-1	CAWNDRDREAFF	TGTGCCTGGAACGACCGGGACAGGGAAGCTTTCTTT
.	TRBV2	few	TRBJ2-7	CASSSQGTLYEQYF	TGTGCCAGCAGTTCTCAGGGAACGTTATACGAGCAGTACTTC
TRBD1	TRBV19	.	TRBJ2-3	CASSIDRDADTQYF	TGTGCCAGTAGTATTGACAGGGATGCAGATACGCAGTATTTT
.	TRBV7-6	.	TRBJ2-2	CASSLAPGANTGELFF	TGTGCCAGCAGCTTAGCGCCGGGGGCGAACACCGGGGAGCTGTTTTTT
.	TRBV25-1	.	TRBJ1-5	CASSSTDSNQPQHF	TGTGCCAGCAGCTCGACAGATAGCAATCAGCCCCAGCATTTT
.	TRBV30	few	TRBJ2-5	CAWSFQQGSSQYF	TGTGCCTGGAGTTTTCAACAGGGTAGCTCTCAGTACTTC
.	TRBV18	.	TRBJ1-1	CASSPLYRVEDTEAFF	TGTGCCAGCTCACCGTTATACCGAGTCGAGGACACTGAAGCTTTCTTT
.	TRBV7-8	many	TRBJ2-2	CASSYRDAGSHTGELFF	TGTGCCAGCAGTTACCGGGACGCGGGGTCTCACACCGGGGAGCTGTTTTTT
.	TRBV6-1	.	TRBJ2-3	CASRGFGGSTDTQYF	TGTGCCAGCAGAGGGTTTGGGGGGAGCACAGATACGCAGTATTTT
.	TRBV20-1	.	TRBJ1-1	CSARDLLATEAFF	TGCAGTGCTAGAGATCTGCTCGCCACTGAAGCTTTCTTT
.	TRBV6-5	.	TRBJ1-3	CASSYSLRGVGGNTIYF	TGTGCCAGCAGTTACTCTTTGAGGGGCGTCGGGGGAAACACCATATATTTT
.	TRBV19	.	TRBJ2-1	CASSMGSGTLSYNEQFF	TGTGCCAGTAGTATGGGGTCGGGGACGCTCTCCTACAATGAGCAGTTCTTC
.	TRBV20-1	few	TRBJ2-7	CSARDLTSPLYEQYF	TGCAGTGCTAGAGATCTGACCTCCCCCCTCTACGAGCAGTACTTC
.	TRBV6-6	.	TRBJ2-7	CASSYLDGEQYF	TGTGCCAGCAGTTACCTTGATGGCGAGCAGTACTTC
.	TRBV12-3/TRBV12-4	many	TRBJ2-2	CASSWRADGELFF	TGTGCCAGCAGTTGGCGGGCCGACGGGGAGCTGTTTTTT
TRBD1	TRBV18	.	TRBJ2-1	CASSPPGQGYNEQFF	TGTGCCAGCTCACCACCGGGACAGGGGTACAATGAGCAGTTCTTC
TRBD1	TRBV6-6	.	TRBJ1-5	CASTTDRGGGLGNQPQHF	TGTGCCAGCACCACCGACAGGGGAGGTGGTTTAGGCAATCAGCCCCAGCATTTT
.	TRBV4-1	few	TRBJ2-3	CASSRVQGNTDTQYF	TGCGCCAGCAGCCGCGTTCAGGGGAACACAGATACGCAGTATTTT
.	TRBV5-1	few	TRBJ2-6	CASSLSPGTGANVLTF	TGCGCCAGCAGCTTGTCACCGGGGACTGGGGCCAACGTCCTGACTTTC
TRBD1	TRBV4-1	few	TRBJ1-5	CASSQGWTGAEPQHF	TGCGCCAGCAGCCAAGGGTGGACAGGGGCTGAACCCCAGCATTTT
TRBD1	TRBV29-1	few	TRBJ2-1	CSVATGVLGNEQFF	TGCAGCGTTGCGACAGGGGTATTAGGCAATGAGCAGTTCTTC
.	TRBV27	few	TRBJ1-6	CASSPRRGYNSPLHF	TGTGCCAGCAGTCCAAGGCGGGGGTATAATTCACCCCTCCACTTT
TRBD1	TRBV29-1	.	TRBJ1-2	CSVDLSLTGDYGYTF	TGCAGCGTTGACCTAAGCCTGACAGGGGACTATGGCTACACCTTC
.	TRBV4-2	few	TRBJ2-7	CASSQDKGPYEQYF	TGTGCCAGCAGCCAAGATAAGGGCCCCTACGAGCAGTACTTC
.	TRBV4-3	few	TRBJ1-3	CASSQDRSPGWGSGNTIYF	TGCGCCAGCAGCCAAGATCGATCGCCGGGGTGGGGCTCTGGAAACACCATATATTTT
TRBD1	TRBV20-1	.	TRBJ2-7	CSARTGGRGGLSSYEQYF	TGCAGTGCGCGGACAGGGGGCCGTGGCGGGCTAAGCTCCTACGAGCAGTACTTC
TRBD1	TRBV12-3/TRBV12-4	medium-sized	TRBJ2-7	CASSLGTGDEQYF	TGTGCCAGCAGTCTCGGGACAGGGGACGAGCAGTACTTC
TRBD1	TRBV11-2	many	TRBJ2-1	CASSLRDRGSNEQFF	TGTGCCAGCAGCTTGAGGGACAGGGGATCCAATGAGCAGTTCTTC
.	TRBV7-2	.	TRBJ1-5	CASSLGNQPQHF	TGTGCCAGCAGCTTAGGGAACCAGCCCCAGCATTTT
TRBD2	TRBV12-3/TRBV12-4	.	TRBJ2-1	CASSSLRRGDNEQFF	TGTGCCAGCAGTTCCCTTCGGCGGGGGGACAATGAGCAGTTCTTC
.	TRBV27	many	TRBJ2-1	CASSGVRTWGQNNEQFF	TGTGCCAGCAGTGGCGTACGAACATGGGGTCAGAACAATGAGCAGTTCTTC
TRBD2	TRBV5-8	.	TRBJ2-1	CASSLRTSGGAFSYNEQFF	TGTGCCAGCAGCTTGCGTACTAGCGGGGGGGCCTTCTCCTACAATGAGCAGTTCTTC
.	TRBV5-1	few	TRBJ1-1	CASSLDPGVNTEAFF	TGCGCCAGCAGCTTGGATCCGGGGGTGAACACTGAAGCTTTCTTT
.	TRBV14	few	TRBJ2-7	CASSRSKSSYEQYF	TGTGCCAGCAGCCGGTCTAAGAGCTCCTACGAGCAGTACTTC
TRBD2	TRBV2	few	TRBJ2-5	CASRGTLGLAGGRGGQETQYF	TGTGCCAGCAGAGGGACCCTCGGACTAGCGGGAGGGAGAGGGGGGCAAGAGACCCAGTACTTC
.	TRBV12-3/TRBV12-4	.	TRBJ1-3	CASSLSGGGNTIYF	TGTGCCAGCAGTTTAAGTGGGGGCGGAAACACCATATATTTT
.	TRBV12-3/TRBV12-4	many	TRBJ1-5	CASSLQGSGQPQHF	TGTGCCAGCAGTTTGCAGGGGTCTGGTCAGCCCCAGCATTTT